This TCR beta chain was profiled in a study of blood T cell repertoires in COVID-19. Study-level information: The study drew acute and convalescent COVID-19 samples from the United States, Italy and Spain.

Generated by immunoSEQ multiplex PCR, the TCRdb table keeps only in-frame clones and is missing some. In the table there are about 200,000 clones, 65% to 90% of which are singletons. Trimming pared 5 bases from V and 8 bases from J, leaving 9 bases between. The CDR3 is 10 residues long. The V gene's germline CDR1 is SQVTM and CDR2 ANQGSEA. The chain uses TRBV29-1 and TRBJ1-2; D not certain. Sample: peripheral blood. The sequence was obtained from a man over 45 with acute or convalescent COVID-19. CDR3 DNA sequence: TGCAGCGTTCGAGAAGAGGGCTACACCTTC. Protein: CSVREEGYTF.